This TCR beta chain was identified during a study of cytomegalovirus exposure and HLA in healthy donors. With 60 Vbeta and 13 Jbeta primers, the PCR was carried out. In the original analysis: Unique TCR beta chains totaled some 80 million in a later count, with around 11 million of them shared. Clones were read by immunoSEQ multiplex PCR, and TCRdb kept only the in-frame ones, dropping some. The DNA gave D and trimming, while V, J and clone size come from that table. The data contain some 120,000 clones, around 85% of them singletons. About this clone itself: What it binds is unknown.

Study-wide findings and caveats: A later analysis found that most CMV-associated TCR beta chains appeared HLA-restricted. A later analysis linked a missense variant in DCLRE1C to the trimming of TCR beta V and J genes.

The sequence was collected from a young woman in good health and CMV-seropositive. The sequenced sample consisted of PBMCs.

DNA of the CDR3: TGCAGCACGGGACAGGGGGCGGGCGAGCAGTACTTC. It encodes CSTGQGAGEQYF. The chain couples TRBV29-1 to TRBJ2-7, with 12 bases identical to TRBD1. Losses at the gene ends were 8 bases for V and 6 bases for J; bases not matched to a gene: 5. Germline CDR1 SQVTM, CDR2 ANQGSEA. CDR3 length: 12 residues.